The clone carrying this T cell receptor beta chain has at least ten counts. RNA transcripts provided the source from which TCR beta CDR3 regions were amplified. In the first-round RT-PCR of the TCR CDR3, the HTBI primer set was used. TCRdb passed the multiplex PCR reads through MiXCR, listing each CDR3 protein once. The profile shows around 580,000 distinct CDR3 sequences, about 45% of them singletons. This record comes from a study of T cells in Graves' hyperthyroidism and ophthalmopathy. The germline V gene encodes CDR1 SGDLS and CDR2 YYNGEE. The CDR3 is 14 amino acids. The germline V and J ends were trimmed by 4 bases and 0 bases, with 10 bases remaining between them.

This TCR derives from a woman under 30 with Graves' hyperthyroidism. Sequenced sample: peripheral blood or thyroid tissue (not recorded which). The V and J genes are TRBV9 and TRBJ2-5; a possible D gene is TRBD1 (5 bases). The CDR3: CASSLGVDQETQYF. The CDR3 coding sequence is TGTGCCAGCAGCCTAGGGGTCGACCAAGAGACCCAGTACTTC.